This is a list of T cell receptor beta chains from one sample in a study of T cell responses to AZD1222 COVID-19 vaccine. Profiling relied on immunoSEQ multiplex PCR, and the TCRdb table lists in-frame clones only, not all of them. Of some 130,000 clones in the sample, 75% to 95% were seen once. Here the sequenced sample was peripheral blood, taken on day 0 of AZD1222 vaccination. The receptors derive from an adult in good health. The CDR3 runs from the conserved cysteine through the conserved F or W. The D gene is left open where the match is weak. The size entry is marked missing in some rows and otherwise reads once, few, many or a size class.

abundance: -; v_gene: TRBV27; d_gene: TRBD2; j_gene: TRBJ2-7; CDR3nt: TGTGCCAGCAGTTCGGCTAGCGGGGGGCTCGAGCAGTACTTC; CDR3aa: CASSSASGGLEQYF
abundance: -; v_gene: TRBV5-1; d_gene: -; j_gene: TRBJ1-1; CDR3nt: TGCGCCAGCAGCTCGGGGGTAGGGGTCACGAACACTGAAGCTTTCTTT; CDR3aa: CASSSGVGVTNTEAFF
abundance: -; v_gene: TRBV29-1; d_gene: -; j_gene: TRBJ1-3; CDR3nt: TGCAGCGGGTCTGGGGCCAGCTCTGGAAACACCATATATTTT; CDR3aa: CSGSGASSGNTIYF
abundance: -; v_gene: TRBV27; d_gene: TRBD1; j_gene: TRBJ2-7; CDR3nt: TGTGCCAGCAGTCTACAGGGGGCCCCCCCCTACGAGCAGTACTTC; CDR3aa: CASSLQGAPPYEQYF
abundance: -; v_gene: TRBV4-1; d_gene: -; j_gene: TRBJ2-1; CDR3nt: TGCGCCAGCAGCGCACAACCGGGGGACAATGAGCAGTTCTTC; CDR3aa: CASSAQPGDNEQFF
abundance: -; v_gene: TRBV5-1; d_gene: TRBD1; j_gene: TRBJ1-4; CDR3nt: TGCGCCAGCAGGTCCACCGGGACAGTTAATGAAAAACTGTTTTTT; CDR3aa: CASRSTGTVNEKLFF
abundance: -; v_gene: TRBV9; d_gene: -; j_gene: TRBJ2-1; CDR3nt: TGTGCCAGCAGCGCCGCTCTCGATGAGCAGTTCTTC; CDR3aa: CASSAALDEQFF
abundance: few; v_gene: TRBV5-6; d_gene: -; j_gene: TRBJ2-7; CDR3nt: TGTGCCAGCAGCTCCGGTCAACGAGCCTACGAGCAGTACTTC; CDR3aa: CASSSGQRAYEQYF
abundance: -; v_gene: TRBV7-9; d_gene: -; j_gene: TRBJ1-1; CDR3nt: TGTGCCAGCAGCCTGATTGTCGCTGAAGCTTTCTTT; CDR3aa: CASSLIVAEAFF
abundance: -; v_gene: TRBV11-1; d_gene: -; j_gene: TRBJ1-6; CDR3nt: TGTGCCAGCAGCGGGGAGCACGGTTGGAATTCACCCCTCCACTTT; CDR3aa: CASSGEHGWNSPLHF
abundance: -; v_gene: TRBV5-4; d_gene: -; j_gene: TRBJ2-3; CDR3nt: TGTGCCAGCAGCTTGAAATCGGGTCTAGATACGCAGTATTTT; CDR3aa: CASSLKSGLDTQYF
abundance: -; v_gene: TRBV27; d_gene: TRBD1; j_gene: TRBJ2-7; CDR3nt: TGTGCCAGCAGTTACCCAGGGGGCGAGCAGTACTTC; CDR3aa: CASSYPGGEQYF
abundance: once; v_gene: TRBV9; d_gene: -; j_gene: TRBJ2-1; CDR3nt: TGTGCCAGCAGCGCGGGCTTTAATGAGCAGTTCTTC; CDR3aa: CASSAGFNEQFF
abundance: -; v_gene: TRBV15; d_gene: -; j_gene: TRBJ1-1; CDR3nt: TGTGCCACCAGCAAAGCAATTAAATTGAACACTGAAGCTTTCTTT; CDR3aa: CATSKAIKLNTEAFF
abundance: -; v_gene: TRBV11-2; d_gene: TRBD1; j_gene: TRBJ2-2; CDR3nt: TGTGCCAGCAGCTCGGGACAGGCGAACACCGGGGAGCTGTTTTTT; CDR3aa: CASSSGQANTGELFF
abundance: -; v_gene: TRBV28; d_gene: -; j_gene: TRBJ1-6; CDR3nt: TGTGCCAGCAAACCCGGGACCCGTCCCAATTCACCCCTCCACTTT; CDR3aa: CASKPGTRPNSPLHF
abundance: -; v_gene: TRBV7-9; d_gene: -; j_gene: TRBJ1-1; CDR3nt: TGTGCCAGCAGCTTGGCTTCCAGGGCTGAAGCTTTCTTT; CDR3aa: CASSLASRAEAFF
abundance: -; v_gene: TRBV7-9; d_gene: TRBD1; j_gene: TRBJ2-1; CDR3nt: TGTGCCAGCAGCTCCGGGACAGGCCGAAATGAGCAGTTCTTC; CDR3aa: CASSSGTGRNEQFF
abundance: -; v_gene: TRBV7-3; d_gene: TRBD2; j_gene: TRBJ2-1; CDR3nt: TGTGCCAGCAGCTTAAGCCCTAGCGGGGTTTTCAATGAGCAGTTCTTC; CDR3aa: CASSLSPSGVFNEQFF
abundance: -; v_gene: TRBV3-1/TRBV3-2; d_gene: TRBD2; j_gene: TRBJ2-1; CDR3nt: TGTGCCAGCAGCCGTGCTAGCGGGGGGGCCCCCTACTACAATGAGCAGTTCTTC; CDR3aa: CASSRASGGAPYYNEQFF
abundance: few; v_gene: TRBV27; d_gene: TRBD2; j_gene: TRBJ2-7; CDR3nt: TGTGCCAGCAGTTTATCCTGGACTAGCGGGGGAGCCTACGAGCAGTACTTC; CDR3aa: CASSLSWTSGGAYEQYF
abundance: -; v_gene: TRBV19; d_gene: TRBD1; j_gene: TRBJ2-2; CDR3nt: TGTGCCAGTAGTTCAGCCGGGACAGGGGTCACCGGGGAGCTGTTTTTT; CDR3aa: CASSSAGTGVTGELFF
abundance: -; v_gene: TRBV28; d_gene: TRBD1; j_gene: TRBJ1-2; CDR3nt: TGTGCCAGCAGTCCCCCCAGACCACAGGGGCCTGGCTACACCTTC; CDR3aa: CASSPPRPQGPGYTF
abundance: -; v_gene: TRBV6-6; d_gene: TRBD1; j_gene: TRBJ1-1; CDR3nt: TGTGCCAGCAGTTCCGACAGGGGTTTAGTCGGAGAAGCTTTCTTT; CDR3aa: CASSSDRGLVGEAFF
abundance: -; v_gene: TRBV7-8; d_gene: -; j_gene: TRBJ2-7; CDR3nt: TGTGCCAGCAGCCTGAGCTCCTACGAGCAGTACTTC; CDR3aa: CASSLSSYEQYF
abundance: -; v_gene: TRBV4-2; d_gene: TRBD1; j_gene: TRBJ1-2; CDR3nt: TGTGCCAGCAGCCCCCGGACAGGGGGAAACTATGGCTACACCTTC; CDR3aa: CASSPRTGGNYGYTF
abundance: -; v_gene: TRBV5-1; d_gene: -; j_gene: TRBJ2-3; CDR3nt: TGCGCCAGCAGCTTGCAGGGGCCGAGCACAGATACGCAGTATTTT; CDR3aa: CASSLQGPSTDTQYF
abundance: -; v_gene: TRBV7-9; d_gene: TRBD2; j_gene: TRBJ2-1; CDR3nt: TGTGCCAGCTGCCCCGGGACTAGCGATTTTGAGCAGTTCTTC; CDR3aa: CASCPGTSDFEQFF
abundance: -; v_gene: TRBV6-5; d_gene: TRBD1; j_gene: TRBJ1-2; CDR3nt: TGTGCCAGCAGTTACGGGACAGGGTCAGCAGGCTACACCTTC; CDR3aa: CASSYGTGSAGYTF
abundance: -; v_gene: TRBV11-2; d_gene: TRBD1; j_gene: TRBJ1-4; CDR3nt: TGTGCCAGCAGCCCGGGGCAGGGGGGTGAAAAACTGTTTTTT; CDR3aa: CASSPGQGGEKLFF
abundance: -; v_gene: TRBV25-1; d_gene: -; j_gene: TRBJ1-3; CDR3nt: TGTGCCAGCAGGGGGACGGGGACTGGAAACACCATATATTTT; CDR3aa: CASRGTGTGNTIYF
abundance: -; v_gene: TRBV7-9; d_gene: -; j_gene: TRBJ2-5; CDR3nt: TGTGCCAGCAGCGTACCTCGGGACAACCAAGAGACCCAGTACTTC; CDR3aa: CASSVPRDNQETQYF
abundance: -; v_gene: TRBV30; d_gene: TRBD2; j_gene: TRBJ2-3; CDR3nt: TGTGCCTGGAGTGTACAAGCGGGGGCAACAGATACGCAGTATTTT; CDR3aa: CAWSVQAGATDTQYF
abundance: -; v_gene: TRBV21-1; d_gene: -; j_gene: TRBJ2-4; CDR3nt: TGTGCCAGCACCGGCAAAAACATTCAGTACTTC; CDR3aa: CASTGKNIQYF
abundance: -; v_gene: TRBV6-5; d_gene: -; j_gene: TRBJ1-4; CDR3nt: TGTGCCAGCAGTTACACCGAGGGGGGTTCTAATGAAAAACTGTTTTTT; CDR3aa: CASSYTEGGSNEKLFF
abundance: -; v_gene: TRBV19; d_gene: -; j_gene: TRBJ1-4; CDR3nt: TGTGCCAGTAGCCCAGGCGGTGGGGCGGGTGGCGAAAAACTGTTTTTT; CDR3aa: CASSPGGGAGGEKLFF
abundance: once; v_gene: TRBV12-3/TRBV12-4; d_gene: -; j_gene: TRBJ1-1; CDR3nt: TGTGCCAGCAGTTTACAGGGGAACACTGAAGCTTTCTTT; CDR3aa: CASSLQGNTEAFF
abundance: -; v_gene: TRBV5-1; d_gene: -; j_gene: TRBJ2-5; CDR3nt: TGCGCCAGCAGCCGACAGTTAGAGACCCAGTACTTC; CDR3aa: CASSRQLETQYF
abundance: -; v_gene: TRBV7-9; d_gene: -; j_gene: TRBJ1-2; CDR3nt: TGTGCCAGCAGCTGGGGTGGCTACACCTTC; CDR3aa: CASSWGGYTF
abundance: -; v_gene: TRBV15; d_gene: -; j_gene: TRBJ1-3; CDR3nt: TGTGCCACCAGCAGAGATCCAGAGGACTCTGGAAACACCATATATTTT; CDR3aa: CATSRDPEDSGNTIYF
abundance: -; v_gene: TRBV6-2/TRBV6-3; d_gene: TRBD1; j_gene: TRBJ1-2; CDR3nt: TGTGCCAGCAGTTACTCGCGGACAGGGGATGGCTACACCTTC; CDR3aa: CASSYSRTGDGYTF